Presented here are 28 T cell receptor beta chains from one specimen sequenced in a study of T cells in Graves' hyperthyroidism and ophthalmopathy. Amplification targeted TCR beta CDR3 regions from RNA transcripts. A first-round RT-PCR of the TCR CDR3 used the HTBI primer set. MiXCR, run by TCRdb on the multiplex PCR reads, gives a single entry per CDR3 protein. The sample shows hundreds of thousands of distinct CDR3 sequences, roughly a third of them seen only once. The sample taken for sequencing was blood. The receptor source for this set is a woman aged 40 to 55 with Graves' hyperthyroidism.

This clonotype came up many times. The DNA for the CDR3 is TGCAGTGCTAGAGAAGCAGGGCGGCGGGAAAAACTGTTTTTT. It codes for CSAREAGRREKLFF. The V and J genes are TRBV20-1 and TRBJ1-4, with a possible D match to TRBD1 (5 bases). Germline V gene sequence: CDR1 DFQATT, CDR2 SNEGSKA (reference sequence). The CDR3 covers 14 residues. Trimming left V 0 bases short and J 8 bases short, with 13 bases between.

The J gene is TRBJ2-7, the V gene TRBV6-5; D might be TRBD1 or TRBD2, each matching 5 bases. The CDR3 is made up of 15 amino acids. Germline V gene data show CDR1 as MNHEY and CDR2 as SVGAGI. CDR3 nucleotides: TGTGTATCACAACGGGGCGGGCAGTTGGCCTACGAGCAGTACTTC. It yields the protein CVSQRGGQLAYEQYF.

This clonotype has a handful of counts. A single base separates this from a much larger clone, so it may be a read error. J is TRBJ1-2 and V is TRBV10-3; D is unresolved. This CDR3 is 12 amino acids long. V was shortened by 4 bases and J by 5 bases, with 8 bases between the two germline ends. The germline V gene encodes CDR1 ENHRY and CDR2 SYGVKD. DNA for the CDR3: TGTGCCATCAGTGTGACGGAATATGGCTACACCTTC. Protein product: CAISVTEYGYTF.

The V and J genes are TRBV12-5 and TRBJ2-7, with TRBD1 matching over 11 bases. CDR1 is LGHNT, CDR2 FRNRAP, per germline. CDR3 length equals 14 residues. The ends lost 6 bases at V and 5 bases at J; junction bases unmatched: 6. The CDR3 coding sequence is TGTGCTAGTGGACGGGGACAGGGGGGCCACGAGCAGTACTTC. It translates to CASGRGQGGHEQYF.

The J gene is TRBJ2-3, the V gene TRBV24-1; 7 bases are a match to TRBD1. With V trimmed by 4 bases and J by 2 bases, 11 bases remained unmatched. Germline CDR1 reads KGHDR; CDR2 reads SFDVKD. The CDR3 is 17 residues long. CDR3 region: CATSDPGQASHTDTQYF. CDR3 coding DNA: TGTGCCACCAGTGACCCAGGACAGGCCTCGCACACAGATACGCAGTATTTT.

This clonotype was picked up a small number of times. The rearrangement uses TRBV7-9 and TRBJ1-1; possible D gene TRBD1, 6 bases. The CDR3 covers 14 residues. CDR1 is SEHNR, CDR2 FQNEAQ, per germline (reference sequence). The V and J ends lost 1 base and 4 bases respectively, with 10 bases between them. CDR3 sequence reads: CASSLDWGRTEAFF. The CDR3 DNA reads TGTGCCAGCAGCTTAGATTGGGGGCGCACTGAAGCTTTCTTT. Drawing the rest from reference TRBV7-9 and TRBJ1-1, the complete variable domain is DTGVSQNPRHKITKRGQNVTFRCDPISEHNRLYWYRQTLGQGPEFLTYFQNEAQLEKSRLLSDRFSAERPKGSFSTLEIQRTEQGDSAMYLCASSLDWGRTEAFFGQGTRLTVV.

This clonotype has just a few counts. The CDR3 here is CSARDRRDPSYEQYF. Here the CDR3 DNA reads TGCAGTGCTAGAGATCGGAGGGATCCCTCCTACGAGCAGTACTTC. This chain joins TRBV20-1 and TRBJ2-7; possibly TRBD2 for D (6 bases). CDR1 is DFQATT, CDR2 SNEGSKA, per germline (reference sequence). The CDR3 extends over 15 amino acids. Trimming pared 0 bases from V and 0 bases from J, leaving 12 bases between.

This clonotype was seen a few times. The rearrangement joins TRBV6-2 or TRBV6-3 to TRBJ2-7, with D maybe TRBD1 (6 bases). The CDR3 runs 15 residues. Germline CDR1 is MNHEY and CDR2 is SVGEGT. Trimming pared 7 bases from V and 6 bases from J, leaving 22 bases between. The CDR3: CASIDPGTFPIEQYF. CDR3 sequence (DNA): TGTGCCAGCATCGACCCCGGGACATTCCCCATCGAGCAGTACTTC.

The chain links TRBV5-1 to TRBJ2-7, with 7 positions matching TRBD2. With V trimmed by 3 bases and J by 5 bases, 8 bases remained unmatched. Germline V gene data show CDR1 as SGHRS and CDR2 as YFSETQ. The CDR3 totals 14 residues. The CDR3 DNA sequence: TGCGCCAGCAGCTCCCCCGGGACTACCGACGAGCAGTACTTC. Protein: CASSSPGTTDEQYF.

This clonotype was detected a few times. The V and J genes are TRBV29-1 and TRBJ1-2; perhaps TRBD1 as D (5 bases). This CDR3 region has 15 residues. Germline V gene lookup returns CDR1 SQVTM and CDR2 ANQGSEA. V was trimmed by 7 bases and J by 6 bases, leaving 24 bases between them. CDR3 coding DNA: TGCAGCGCGACGGGGGGGTCTAGGTTTTTAGATGGCTACACCTTC. Protein sequence: CSATGGSRFLDGYTF.

As regards this clonotype: A read error may account for a junction end that differs from germline. The chain combines TRBV10-2 with TRBJ1-1; D is possibly TRBD1 (5 bases). CDR1 and CDR2 from the germline V gene are WSHSY and SAAADI. The CDR3 runs to 14 residues. This CDR3 reads CASSLNRMDTEAFF. The CDR3 nucleotides are TGTGCCAGCAGCTTAAACAGGATGGACACTGAAGCTTTCTTT.

This clonotype was observed a handful of times. V and J are TRBV9 and TRBJ2-2; D is undetermined. The germline V and J ends were trimmed by 0 bases and 7 bases, with 22 bases remaining between them. Germline values: CDR1 SGDLS, CDR2 YYNGEE. The CDR3 runs to 18 residues. CDR3 in DNA: TGTGCCAGCAGCGTAGACAGTTGGTCCGGCCTCCGCCGCGGGGAGCTGTTTTTT. This gives the protein CASSVDSWSGLRRGELFF.

CDR3 DNA: TGTGCCAGCAGTGGCGACAGGGTGGAAGCTTTCTTT. This encodes CASSGDRVEAFF. This chain connects TRBV9 to TRBJ1-1; 7 bases are a match to TRBD1. The CDR3 consists of 12 residues. Trimming removed 5 bases from V and 8 bases from J; junction bases left unmatched: 6. Per the germline V gene, CDR1 is SGDLS and CDR2 is YYNGEE.

Remarks on this clonotype: One junction end disagrees with the germline gene, perhaps due to a read error. The chain combines TRBV7-2 with TRBJ2-2; a weak D match, TRBD2 (5 bases). Germline V gene sequence: CDR1 SGHTA, CDR2 FQGNSA. This CDR3 has 15 residues. CDR3 in amino acids: CASSFTRSNTGKLFF. DNA of the CDR3: TGTGCCAGCAGCTTCACCAGGTCTAACACCGGGAAGCTGTTTTTT.

Of note for this clonotype: A much more abundant neighbour one base away suggests this may be a read error. V is TRBV19 and J is TRBJ2-2, with 8 bases fitting TRBD1. Germline values: CDR1 LNHDA, CDR2 SQIVND (reference sequence). This CDR3 has 14 residues. CDR3 residues: CVSRGTGNTGELFF. DNA of the CDR3: TGTGTCAGTAGGGGGACAGGGAACACCGGGGAGCTGTTTTTT.

J is TRBJ2-7 and V is TRBV10-3, with 9 bases matching TRBD2. With the DNA end fitting TRBJ2-1 better, the J assignment may be wrong. The CDR3 spans 14 residues. Germline V gene sequence: CDR1 ENHRY, CDR2 SYGVKD. The chain's CDR3 is CAISPGLAHNEQFF. As DNA, the CDR3 is TGTGCCATCAGCCCGGGACTAGCCCACAATGAGCAGTTCTTC.

The chain links TRBV4-3 to TRBJ2-7; TRBD2 aligns across 13 bases. In germline, CDR1 is LGHNA, CDR2 YSLEER. This CDR3 region has 19 residues. V gave up 4 bases and J gave up 5 bases; unmatched junction bases: 17. The CDR3 loop reads CASSRSLPGLAGRTNEQYF. As DNA, the CDR3 is TGCGCCAGCAGCCGATCACTTCCGGGACTAGCGGGAAGGACCAACGAGCAGTACTTC.

The table lists this clonotype with a few counts. This rearrangement joins TRBV3-1 to TRBJ1-2; 7 bases line up with TRBD1. The germline V gene has CDR1 LGHDT and CDR2 YNNKEL (reference sequence). The CDR3 sequence is 13 residues long. V trimming: 3 bases; J trimming: 6 bases; junction bases outside the gene matches: 4. The CDR3: CASSHRDSDGYTF. The DNA of the CDR3 is TGTGCCAGCAGCCACCGGGACAGTGATGGCTACACCTTC.

The chain has TRBV19 and TRBJ2-7, with 10 bases lining up with TRBD2. The CDR3 totals 13 residues. The V and J ends lost 10 bases and 5 bases, in that order; junction bases with no gene match: 8. Germline CDR1 LNHDA, CDR2 SQIVND (reference sequence). The CDR3, as DNA: TGTGCCACTAGAGCGGGGGGGCCGGACGAGCAGTACTTC. It codes for CATRAGGPDEQYF.

The chain uses TRBV7-9 and TRBJ2-1; no reliable D call. The CDR3 has 13 residues. The V gene's germline CDR1 is SEHNR and CDR2 FQNEAQ (reference sequence). V was trimmed by 2 bases and J by 5 bases, leaving 7 bases between them. This chain's CDR3 is CASSLTPDNEQFF. The DNA of the CDR3 is TGTGCCAGCAGCTTAACCCCAGACAATGAGCAGTTCTTC.

The J gene is TRBJ1-1, the V gene TRBV7-9; TRBD1 matches at 9 bases. V lost 5 bases, J lost 1 base, and 8 bases stayed unmatched. Germline V gene data show CDR1 as SEHNR and CDR2 as FQNEAQ (reference sequence). The CDR3 length is 16 residues. CDR3 region: CASSHTDRGWNTEAFF. In DNA, the CDR3 is TGTGCCAGCAGCCATACCGACAGGGGGTGGAACACTGAAGCTTTCTTT.

CDR3 loop: CSAPAGADTEAFF. CDR3 nucleotide sequence: TGCAGTGCACCAGCGGGGGCGGACACTGAAGCTTTCTTT. The V gene is TRBV20-1, the J gene TRBJ1-1, with D possibly matching TRBD1 (6 bases). The CDR3 loop spans 13 amino acids. Between the trimmed V and J ends, which lost 6 bases and 3 bases, there was a span of 14 bases. Germline assignment: CDR1 DFQATT and CDR2 SNEGSKA (reference sequence).

This clonotype was seen ten or more times. The chain recombines TRBV10-2 with TRBJ1-1, with 8 bases identical to TRBD1. The CDR3 is 15 amino acids. The junction had 10 bases not matched to a gene; V was cut back by 6 bases and J by 4 bases. Germline CDR1 and CDR2: WSHSY and SAAADI. The CDR3 region has the DNA TGCGCCAGCAGGGACCAAGGACAGGGCGTCACTGAAGCTTTCTTT. It translates to CASRDQGQGVTEAFF.

The V gene is TRBV29-1, the J gene TRBJ2-7; TRBD2 aligns across 15 bases. CDR1 and CDR2 from the germline V gene are SQVTM and ANQGSEA. The J segment lost 1 base and the V segment lost 7 bases, leaving 5 bases of the junction unmatched. There are 15 residues in the CDR3. In DNA form, the CDR3 reads TGCAGCGCCACCGGACTAGCGGGAGGGTCCTACGAGCAGTACTTC. This translates into CSATGLAGGSYEQYF.

Note on this clonotype: The DNA is omitted, as the CDR3 cannot be located on it reliably, and the CDR3 follows TCRdb's listing. The genes are TRBV7-8 and TRBJ2-7; TRBD1, the table's D call, was not compared with the DNA. The CDR3 region is 14 residues in length, termini included. Germline assignment: CDR1 SGHVS and CDR2 FQNEAQ. CDR3 protein: CASSPWGQGAQVYF.

The V gene is TRBV10-2, the J gene TRBJ1-2; TRBD1 matches 10 bases. The CDR3 consists of 15 residues. CDR1 WSHSY and CDR2 SAAADI come from the germline V gene. With 4 bases clipped from V and 4 bases from J, the junction kept 6 bases outside the gene matches. CDR3 DNA: TGCGCCAGCAGTGCCGGGACAGGGGAGGCCTATGGCTACACCTTC. Its translation is CASSAGTGEAYGYTF.

This clonotype was observed at least ten times. This chain uses TRBV6-1 with TRBJ2-7; D not resolved. CDR3 length equals 12 residues. Germline V gene sequence: CDR1 MNHNS, CDR2 SASEGT. V lost 4 bases and J lost 5, with 9 bases in between. CDR3 bases: TGTGCCAGCAGTGGACCGGTAAACGAGCAGTACTTC. This codes for CASSGPVNEQYF.

This clonotype was counted between two and nine times. The junction and the germline gene differ at one end; a read error may be behind it. CDR3 bases: TGTGCCAGCAGTTACTCCGGGACTAGCGGAGCCGGGGAGCTGTTTTTT. Its translation: CASSYSGTSGAGELFF. The chain carries TRBV10-3 and TRBJ2-2; 11 bases match TRBD2. Germline V gives CDR1 ENHRY, CDR2 SYGVKD. This CDR3 contains 16 residues.